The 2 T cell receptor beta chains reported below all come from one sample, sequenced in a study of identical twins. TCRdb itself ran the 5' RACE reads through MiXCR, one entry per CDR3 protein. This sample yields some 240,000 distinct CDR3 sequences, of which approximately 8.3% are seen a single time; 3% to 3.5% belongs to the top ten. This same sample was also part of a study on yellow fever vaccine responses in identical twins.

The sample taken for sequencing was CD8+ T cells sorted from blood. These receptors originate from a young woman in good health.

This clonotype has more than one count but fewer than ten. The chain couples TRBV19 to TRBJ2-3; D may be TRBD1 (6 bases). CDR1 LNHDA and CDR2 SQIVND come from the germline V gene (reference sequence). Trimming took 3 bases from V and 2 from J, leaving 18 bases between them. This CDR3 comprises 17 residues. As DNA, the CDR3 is TGTGCCAGTAGTATTCTGTCGGGACACCCCGTCACAGATACGCAGTATTTT. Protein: CASSILSGHPVTDTQYF.

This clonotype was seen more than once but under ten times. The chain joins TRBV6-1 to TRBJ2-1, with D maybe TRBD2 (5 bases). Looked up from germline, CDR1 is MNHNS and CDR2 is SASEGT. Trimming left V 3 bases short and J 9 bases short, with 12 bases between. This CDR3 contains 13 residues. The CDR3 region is CASSDTGLSEQFF. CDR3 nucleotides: TGTGCCAGCAGTGACACCGGACTTAGTGAGCAGTTCTTC.